This TCR beta chain was identified in a study of blood T cell repertoires in COVID-19. Study-level information: T cells, B-cell-depleted T cells, or PBMCs supplied cDNA or gDNA.

Produced via immunoSEQ multiplex PCR; TCRdb's table is partial and in-frame only. The table records roughly 150,000 clones, under 95% of them present only once. The CDR3 loop spans 13 amino acids. The V end lost 3 bases, the J end lost 5 bases, and 8 bases lay between the germline ends. The germline gives CDR1 SNHLY, CDR2 FYNNEI. The gene calls are TRBV2 and TRBJ1-5, with a tentative D call TRBD1 (5 bases). Sample: peripheral blood. The TCR was taken from a man between 18 and 35 years old with COVID-19, enrolled during active disease. The CDR3 sequence: CASSEQGDQPQHF. In DNA form, the CDR3 reads TGTGCCAGCAGTGAGCAGGGCGATCAGCCCCAGCATTTT.